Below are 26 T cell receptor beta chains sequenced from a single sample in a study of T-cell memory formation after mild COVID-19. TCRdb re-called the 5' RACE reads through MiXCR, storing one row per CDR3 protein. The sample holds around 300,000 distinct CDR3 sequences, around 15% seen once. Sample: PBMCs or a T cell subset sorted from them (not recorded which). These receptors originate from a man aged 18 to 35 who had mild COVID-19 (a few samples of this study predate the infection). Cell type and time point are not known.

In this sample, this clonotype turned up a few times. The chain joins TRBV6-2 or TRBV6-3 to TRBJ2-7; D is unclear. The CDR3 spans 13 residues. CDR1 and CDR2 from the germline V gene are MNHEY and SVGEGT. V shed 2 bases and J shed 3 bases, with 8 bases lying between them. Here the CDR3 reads CASSYTDRYEQYV. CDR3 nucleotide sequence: TGTGCCAGCAGTTACACGGACCGCTACGAGCAGTACGTC.

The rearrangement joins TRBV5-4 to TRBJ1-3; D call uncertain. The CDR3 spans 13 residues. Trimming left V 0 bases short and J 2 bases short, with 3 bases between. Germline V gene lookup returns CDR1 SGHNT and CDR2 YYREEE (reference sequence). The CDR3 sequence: CASSLETGNTIYF. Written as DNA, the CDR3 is TGTGCCAGCAGCTTGGAGACTGGAAACACCATATATTTT. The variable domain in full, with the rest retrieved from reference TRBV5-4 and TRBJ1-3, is ETGVTQSPTHLIKTRGQQVTLRCSSQSGHNTVSWYQQALGQGPQFIFQYYREEENGRGNFPPRFSGLQFPNYSSELNVNALELDDSALYLCASSLETGNTIYFGEGSWLTVV.

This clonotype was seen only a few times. The CDR3 protein is CSARDLSSGGGNEQFF. In DNA form, the CDR3 reads TGCAGTGCTAGAGATCTGTCTAGCGGGGGGGGCAATGAGCAGTTCTTC. The chain recombines TRBV20-1 with TRBJ2-1, with 12 bases aligning to TRBD2. The CDR3 is made up of 16 amino acids. Germline V CDR1 and CDR2: DFQATT, SNEGSKA (reference sequence). The V segment lost 0 bases and the J segment 6 bases; nucleotides outside the gene matches: 6.

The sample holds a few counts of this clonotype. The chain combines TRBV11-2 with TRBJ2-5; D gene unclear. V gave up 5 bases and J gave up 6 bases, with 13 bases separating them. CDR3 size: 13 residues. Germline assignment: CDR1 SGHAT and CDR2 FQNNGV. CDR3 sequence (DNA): TGTGCCAGCAGCGTTGGCGAAGGGCAGACCCAGTACTTC. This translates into CASSVGEGQTQYF.

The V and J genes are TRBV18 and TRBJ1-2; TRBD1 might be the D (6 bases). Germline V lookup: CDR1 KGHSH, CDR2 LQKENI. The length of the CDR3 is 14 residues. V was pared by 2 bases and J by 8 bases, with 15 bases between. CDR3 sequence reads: CASSPGRDTSGYTF. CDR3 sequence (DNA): TGTGCCAGCTCACCAGGCCGGGACACCTCGGGCTACACCTTC.

The CDR3 protein is CASTRDRITPIYGYTF. The CDR3 DNA reads TGTGCCAGCACCCGGGACAGGATCACTCCGATTTATGGCTACACCTTC. The chain carries TRBV12-3 or TRBV12-4 and TRBJ1-2; 8 nucleotides align to TRBD1. V lost 7 bases to trimming and J lost 5 bases; unmatched junction nucleotides: 15. CDR3 length equals 16 residues.

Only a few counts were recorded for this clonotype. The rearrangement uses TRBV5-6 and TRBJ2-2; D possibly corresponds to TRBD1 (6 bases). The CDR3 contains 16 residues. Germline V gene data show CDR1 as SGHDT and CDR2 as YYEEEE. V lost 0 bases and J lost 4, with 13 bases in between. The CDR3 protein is CASSLAVRGATGELFF. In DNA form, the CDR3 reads TGTGCCAGCAGCTTGGCCGTCAGGGGCGCCACCGGGGAGCTGTTTTTT.

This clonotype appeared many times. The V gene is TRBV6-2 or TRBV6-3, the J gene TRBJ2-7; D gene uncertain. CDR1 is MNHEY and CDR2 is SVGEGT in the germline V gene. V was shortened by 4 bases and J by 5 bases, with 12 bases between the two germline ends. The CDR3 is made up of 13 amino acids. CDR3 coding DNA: TGTGCCAGCAGTTCCCGGGTCCCCCACGAGCAGTACTTC. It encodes CASSSRVPHEQYF.

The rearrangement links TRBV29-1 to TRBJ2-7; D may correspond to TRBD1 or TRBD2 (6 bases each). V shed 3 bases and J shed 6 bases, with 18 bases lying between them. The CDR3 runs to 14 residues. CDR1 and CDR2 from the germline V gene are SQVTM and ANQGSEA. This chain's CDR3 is CSVDGGVGRIEQYF. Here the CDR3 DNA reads TGCAGCGTTGACGGGGGCGTGGGACGGATCGAGCAGTACTTC.

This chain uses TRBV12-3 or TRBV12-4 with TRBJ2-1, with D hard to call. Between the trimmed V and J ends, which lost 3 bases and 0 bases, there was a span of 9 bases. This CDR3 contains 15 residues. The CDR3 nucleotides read TGTGCCAGCAGTTTTGGGCAGAGCTCCTACAATGAGCAGTTCTTC. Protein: CASSFGQSSYNEQFF.

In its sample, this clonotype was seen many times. The CDR3 reads CASSPPEVTDTQYF. CDR3 bases: TGCGCCAGCAGCCCCCCCGAGGTGACAGATACGCAGTATTTT. This chain links TRBV5-1 with TRBJ2-3; D is unresolved. The CDR3 totals 14 residues. The germline V gene encodes CDR1 SGHRS and CDR2 YFSETQ. The ends were cut back, 4 bases at V and 3 bases at J, with 12 bases in the middle.

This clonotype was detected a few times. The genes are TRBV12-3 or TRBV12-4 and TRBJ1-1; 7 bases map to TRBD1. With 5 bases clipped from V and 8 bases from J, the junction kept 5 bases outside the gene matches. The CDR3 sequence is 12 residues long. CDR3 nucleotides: TGTGCCAGCAGTCTACAGGGGTTGGAAGCTTTCTTT. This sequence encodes CASSLQGLEAFF.

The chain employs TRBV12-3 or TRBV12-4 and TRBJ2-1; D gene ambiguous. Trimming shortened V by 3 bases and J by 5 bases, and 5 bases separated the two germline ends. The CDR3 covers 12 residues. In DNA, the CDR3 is TGTGCCAGCAGTTTGGATAACAATGAGCAGTTCTTC. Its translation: CASSLDNNEQFF.

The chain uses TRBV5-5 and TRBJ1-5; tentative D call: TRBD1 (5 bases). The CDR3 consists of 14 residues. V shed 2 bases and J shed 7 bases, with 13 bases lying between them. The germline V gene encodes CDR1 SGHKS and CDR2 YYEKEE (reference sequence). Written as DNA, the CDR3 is TGTGCCAGCAGCTTCGCAGGGCTCGGGCAGCCCCAGCATTTT. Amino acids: CASSFAGLGQPQHF.

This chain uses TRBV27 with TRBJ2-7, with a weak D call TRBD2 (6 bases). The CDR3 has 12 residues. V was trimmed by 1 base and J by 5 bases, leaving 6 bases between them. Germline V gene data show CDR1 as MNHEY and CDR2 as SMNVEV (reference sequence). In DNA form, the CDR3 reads TGTGCCAGCAGTTTATGGGGGGACGAGCAGTACTTC. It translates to CASSLWGDEQYF.

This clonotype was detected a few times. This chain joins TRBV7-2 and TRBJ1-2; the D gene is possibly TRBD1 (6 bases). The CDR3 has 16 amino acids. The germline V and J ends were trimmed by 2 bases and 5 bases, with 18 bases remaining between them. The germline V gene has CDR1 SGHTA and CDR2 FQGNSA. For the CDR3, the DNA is TGTGCCAGCAGCTTATCAGGGGTTAGGGTAGTATATGGCTACACCTTC. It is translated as CASSLSGVRVVYGYTF.

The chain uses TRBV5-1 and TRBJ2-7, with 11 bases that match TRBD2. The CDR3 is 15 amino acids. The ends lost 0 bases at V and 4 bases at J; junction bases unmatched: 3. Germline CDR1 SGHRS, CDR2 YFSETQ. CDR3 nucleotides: TGCGCCAGCAGCTTGGCCCCTAGCGGGGGGTACGAGCAGTACGTC. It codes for CASSLAPSGGYEQYV.

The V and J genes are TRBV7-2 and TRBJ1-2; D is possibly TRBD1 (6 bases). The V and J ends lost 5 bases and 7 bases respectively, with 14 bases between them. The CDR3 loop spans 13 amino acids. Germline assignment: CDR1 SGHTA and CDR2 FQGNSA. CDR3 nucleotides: TGTGCCAGCAGCCTAAATGGGGGGCTTGGCTACACCTTC. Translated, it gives CASSLNGGLGYTF. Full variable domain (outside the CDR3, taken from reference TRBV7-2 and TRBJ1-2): GAGVSQSPSNKVTEKGKDVELRCDPISGHTALYWYRQSLGQGLEFLIYFQGNSAPDKSGLPSDRFSAERTGGSVSTLTIQRTQQEDSAVYLCASSLNGGLGYTFGSGTRLTVV.

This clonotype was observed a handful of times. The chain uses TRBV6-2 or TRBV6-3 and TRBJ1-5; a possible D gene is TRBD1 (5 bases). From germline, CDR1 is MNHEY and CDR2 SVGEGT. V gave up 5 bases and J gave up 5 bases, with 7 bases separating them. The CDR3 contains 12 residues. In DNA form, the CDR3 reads TGTGCCAGCAGTGGGGGATATCAGCCCCAGCATTTT. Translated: CASSGGYQPQHF.

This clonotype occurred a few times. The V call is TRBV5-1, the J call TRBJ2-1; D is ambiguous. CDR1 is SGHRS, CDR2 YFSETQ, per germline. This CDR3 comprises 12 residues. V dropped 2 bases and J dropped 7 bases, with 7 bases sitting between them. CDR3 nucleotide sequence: TGCGCCAGCAGCTTTATAAGAAATGAGCAGTTCTTC. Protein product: CASSFIRNEQFF.

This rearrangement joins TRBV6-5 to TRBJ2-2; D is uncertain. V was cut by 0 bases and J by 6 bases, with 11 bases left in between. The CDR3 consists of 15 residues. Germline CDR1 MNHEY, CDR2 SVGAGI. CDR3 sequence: CASSYSPGQSGELFF. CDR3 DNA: TGTGCCAGCAGTTACTCACCCGGCCAGTCCGGGGAGCTGTTTTTT.

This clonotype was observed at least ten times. CDR3 protein: CASSSGQGPYEQYF. The CDR3 nucleotides are TGCGCCAGCAGCTCTGGACAGGGCCCCTACGAGCAGTACTTC. This sequence joins TRBV5-1 and TRBJ2-7; 8 bases align to TRBD1. This CDR3 has 14 residues. The V and J ends lost 3 bases and 2 bases, in that order; junction bases with no gene match: 4. Germline V gene lookup returns CDR1 SGHRS and CDR2 YFSETQ.

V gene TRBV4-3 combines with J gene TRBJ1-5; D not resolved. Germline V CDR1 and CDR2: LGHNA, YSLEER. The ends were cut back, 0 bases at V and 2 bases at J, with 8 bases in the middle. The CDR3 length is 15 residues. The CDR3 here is CASSQDSAGNQPQHF. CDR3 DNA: TGCGCCAGCAGCCAAGATTCGGCGGGCAATCAGCCCCAGCATTTT.

The CDR3 sequence is CASSLDPNYEQYV. Written as DNA, the CDR3 is TGTGCCAGCAGCCTGGACCCCAATTACGAGCAGTACGTC. The gene calls are TRBV7-2 and TRBJ2-7; no firm D call. The V gene's germline CDR1 is SGHTA and CDR2 FQGNSA. The V end lost 5 bases, the J end lost 4 bases, and 12 bases lay between the germline ends. This CDR3 has 13 amino acids.

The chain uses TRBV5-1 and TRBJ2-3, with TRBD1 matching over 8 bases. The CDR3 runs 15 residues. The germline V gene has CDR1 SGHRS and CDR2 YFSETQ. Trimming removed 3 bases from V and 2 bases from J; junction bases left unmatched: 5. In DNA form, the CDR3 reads TGCGCCAGCAGCTCGCTGACAGGGGACACAGATACGCAGTATTTT. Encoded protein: CASSSLTGDTDTQYF.

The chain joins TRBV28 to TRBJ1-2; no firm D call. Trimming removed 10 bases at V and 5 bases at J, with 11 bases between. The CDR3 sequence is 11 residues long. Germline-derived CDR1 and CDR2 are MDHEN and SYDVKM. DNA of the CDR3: TGTGCCACCTACCACAAGTATGGCTACACCTTC. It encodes CATYHKYGYTF.